These T cell receptor beta chains were read from a single sample in a study of blood T cell repertoires in COVID-19. The table came from immunoSEQ multiplex PCR; TCRdb's copy has only in-frame clones and leaves some out. The sample has around 110,000 clones; about nine tenths are singletons. Sequencing used peripheral blood. The receptors shown here come from a human donor with active COVID-19. The donor label of this sample is uncertain. Each CDR3 is given with its conserved first and last residue. The D gene is left open where the match is weak. Size is omitted from some rows. Given values are once, few, many or a class for expanded clones.

CDR3	DNA	size	J	V	D
CASSQESRDRASEPSYEQYF	TGTGCCAGCAGCCAAGAATCGCGGGACAGGGCCTCCGAACCCTCCTACGAGCAGTACTTC	-	TRBJ2-7	TRBV3-1/TRBV3-2	TRBD1
CASSLVVTGMVGELFF	TGTGCCAGCAGCTTAGTGGTGACAGGGATGGTCGGGGAGCTGTTTTTT	once	TRBJ2-2	TRBV7-6	TRBD1
CASSEDTEAFF	TGTGCCAGCAGCGAGGACACTGAAGCTTTCTTT	-	TRBJ1-1	TRBV7-9	-
CASSIGLAGGNEQFF	TGTGCCAGTAGTATTGGACTAGCGGGGGGCAATGAGCAGTTCTTC	once	TRBJ2-1	TRBV19	TRBD2
CASSFRTSGGNEQFF	TGTGCCAGCAGTTTTCGGACTAGCGGGGGCAATGAGCAGTTCTTC	-	TRBJ2-1	TRBV6-5	TRBD2
CASSPRTSGVVRDRNTEAFF	TGTGCCAGCAGCCCAAGGACGTCGGGGGTGGTGCGGGATAGGAACACTGAAGCTTTCTTT	once	TRBJ1-1	TRBV6-6	-
CASSSSGGAGTQFF	TGTGCCAGCAGCTCAAGCGGGGGGGCGGGGACGCAGTTCTTC	-	TRBJ2-1	TRBV7-2	TRBD2
CASSGTGGARNSPLHF	TGTGCCAGCAGCGGGACAGGGGGCGCGAGAAATTCACCCCTCCACTTT	-	TRBJ1-6	TRBV9	TRBD1
CASSFRDRVAGANVLTF	TGTGCCAGCAGCTTCCGGGACAGGGTTGCTGGGGCCAACGTCCTGACTTTC	-	TRBJ2-6	TRBV7-9	TRBD1
CASRKQGMNTEAFF	TGCGCCAGCCGCAAACAGGGCATGAACACTGAAGCTTTCTTT	-	TRBJ1-1	TRBV4-3	-
CASSRWQGRGDSPLHF	TGTGCCAGCAGTAGGTGGCAGGGCAGAGGTGATTCACCCCTCCACTTT	-	TRBJ1-6	TRBV27	-
CASSRQGYYEQYF	TGTGCCAGTAGTCGACAGGGGTACTACGAGCAGTACTTC	-	TRBJ2-7	TRBV19	TRBD1
CASSKQGRGNTEAFF	TGTGCCAGCAGCAAACAGGGGCGGGGGAACACTGAAGCTTTCTTT	-	TRBJ1-1	TRBV7-3	TRBD1
CASSPKTGNNYGYTF	TGTGCCAGCTCACCGAAAACAGGGAATAACTATGGCTACACCTTC	-	TRBJ1-2	TRBV18	-
CASVIGVGGPPCSYNSPLHF	TGTGCTAGTGTCATTGGGGTGGGGGGGCCCCCATGCTCCTATAATTCACCCCTCCACTTT	-	TRBJ1-6	TRBV12-5	-
CASSEWGQGAPYEQYF	TGTGCCAGCAGTGAATGGGGGCAGGGGGCGCCCTACGAGCAGTACTTC	once	TRBJ2-7	TRBV2	TRBD1
CASSIILAGGPYHEQFF	TGTGCCAGCAGTATAATCTTAGCGGGGGGGCCTTATCATGAGCAGTTCTTC	-	TRBJ2-1	TRBV27	TRBD2
CASSSPTSSQETQYF	TGTGCCAGCAGCTCCCCGACTAGCAGCCAAGAGACCCAGTACTTC	-	TRBJ2-5	TRBV7-6	TRBD2
CAWTPHTGMNSPLHF	TGTGCCTGGACCCCCCACACAGGGATGAATTCACCCCTCCACTTT	-	TRBJ1-6	TRBV30	-
CASSLSEGTQYF	TGTGCCAGCAGCTTATCGGAGGGGACCCAGTACTTC	-	TRBJ2-5	TRBV13	-
CASSRKQGSGNTIYF	TGCGCCAGCAGCCGTAAACAGGGCTCTGGAAACACCATATATTTT	-	TRBJ1-3	TRBV4-3	-
CASSPWTSGGTYNEQFF	TGTGCCAGCAGCCCATGGACTAGCGGGGGGACATACAATGAGCAGTTCTTC	-	TRBJ2-1	TRBV7-2	TRBD2
CASSLTSGGISSYEQYF	TGTGCCAGCAGCCTGACTAGCGGGGGCATAAGCTCCTACGAGCAGTACTTC	-	TRBJ2-7	TRBV11-2	TRBD2
CSVDGGADLTDTQYF	TGCAGCGTTGATGGGGGCGCGGACCTCACAGATACGCAGTATTTT	-	TRBJ2-3	TRBV29-1	-
CASSLYGSSYEQYF	TGTGCCAGCAGTTTATATGGGAGCTCCTACGAGCAGTACTTC	-	TRBJ2-7	TRBV27	-
CASSQERLAGTSDTQYF	TGTGCCAGCAGCCAAGAGCGGCTAGCGGGAACCTCAGATACGCAGTATTTT	-	TRBJ2-3	TRBV4-2	TRBD2
CASSGLKNTEAFF	TGTGCCAGCTCAGGCCTCAAGAACACTGAAGCTTTCTTT	-	TRBJ1-1	TRBV18	-
CASSYGGTGTDTQYF	TGTGCCAGCAGTTATGGGGGGACAGGCACAGATACGCAGTATTTT	few	TRBJ2-3	TRBV6-5	-
CASNPTGGTLGNEQFF	TGTGCCAGCAACCCGACTGGGGGGACCTTGGGCAATGAGCAGTTCTTC	-	TRBJ2-1	TRBV11-2	-
CATLQPSAGQETQYF	TGTGCCACCCTCCAACCATCGGCAGGCCAAGAGACCCAGTACTTC	-	TRBJ2-5	TRBV6-5	-
CASSLSGGNQPQHF	TGTGCCAGCAGTTTATCCGGGGGCAATCAGCCCCAGCATTTT	-	TRBJ1-5	TRBV27	-
CASSPGAGGPNTGELFF	TGTGCCAGCAGCCCAGGGGCGGGGGGACCGAACACCGGGGAGCTGTTTTTT	-	TRBJ2-2	TRBV9	TRBD2
CASSETGKDNEQFF	TGCGCCAGCAGTGAGACAGGGAAAGATAATGAGCAGTTCTTC	-	TRBJ2-1	TRBV10-1	-
CSVLLSATGDTGELFF	TGCAGCGTCTTGTTGTCGGCGACAGGAGACACCGGGGAGCTGTTTTTT	-	TRBJ2-2	TRBV29-1	-
CASTNSNQPQHF	TGTGCCAGCACCAACTCCAATCAGCCCCAGCATTTT	once	TRBJ1-5	TRBV7-2	-
CASSSPTASYGYTF	TGTGCCAGCAGCTCGCCGACAGCTAGCTATGGCTACACCTTC	-	TRBJ1-2	TRBV5-6	-
CASTADQTQYF	TGTGCCAGCACCGCAGATCAGACGCAGTATTTT	-	TRBJ2-3	TRBV11-2	-
CASSWGGESSYEQYF	TGTGCCAGCAGCTGGGGGGGGGAGAGCTCCTACGAGCAGTACTTC	-	TRBJ2-7	TRBV7-2	TRBD2
CASSRTGLAANTGELFF	TGTGCCAGCAGCCGAACTGGTCTAGCGGCGAACACCGGGGAGCTGTTTTTT	-	TRBJ2-2	TRBV2	TRBD2
CASRATSGGARDTQYF	TGTGCCAGCAGAGCGACTAGCGGGGGGGCCCGAGATACGCAGTATTTT	few	TRBJ2-3	TRBV2	TRBD2
CAWSPSGTAYGYTF	TGTGCCTGGAGTCCCTCCGGGACAGCTTATGGCTACACCTTC	-	TRBJ1-2	TRBV30	TRBD1
CASSLAGGDGYTF	TGCGCCAGCAGCTTGGCGGGAGGGGATGGCTACACCTTC	-	TRBJ1-2	TRBV5-1	-
CASSVGPRGGPSEQYF	TGTGCCAGCAGCGTTGGGCCCCGAGGAGGGCCTAGCGAGCAGTACTTC	-	TRBJ2-7	TRBV9	-